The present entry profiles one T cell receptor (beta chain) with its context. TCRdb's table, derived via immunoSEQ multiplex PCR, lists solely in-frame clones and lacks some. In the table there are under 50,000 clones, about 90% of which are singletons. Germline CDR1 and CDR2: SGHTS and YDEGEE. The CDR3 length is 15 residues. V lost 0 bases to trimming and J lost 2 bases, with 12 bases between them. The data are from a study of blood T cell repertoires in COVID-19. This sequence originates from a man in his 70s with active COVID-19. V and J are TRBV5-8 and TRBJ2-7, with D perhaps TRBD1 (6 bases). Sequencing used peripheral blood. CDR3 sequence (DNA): TGTGCCAGCAGCTTGGTAGGGACACTCACCTACGAGCAGTACTTC. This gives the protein CASSLVGTLTYEQYF.